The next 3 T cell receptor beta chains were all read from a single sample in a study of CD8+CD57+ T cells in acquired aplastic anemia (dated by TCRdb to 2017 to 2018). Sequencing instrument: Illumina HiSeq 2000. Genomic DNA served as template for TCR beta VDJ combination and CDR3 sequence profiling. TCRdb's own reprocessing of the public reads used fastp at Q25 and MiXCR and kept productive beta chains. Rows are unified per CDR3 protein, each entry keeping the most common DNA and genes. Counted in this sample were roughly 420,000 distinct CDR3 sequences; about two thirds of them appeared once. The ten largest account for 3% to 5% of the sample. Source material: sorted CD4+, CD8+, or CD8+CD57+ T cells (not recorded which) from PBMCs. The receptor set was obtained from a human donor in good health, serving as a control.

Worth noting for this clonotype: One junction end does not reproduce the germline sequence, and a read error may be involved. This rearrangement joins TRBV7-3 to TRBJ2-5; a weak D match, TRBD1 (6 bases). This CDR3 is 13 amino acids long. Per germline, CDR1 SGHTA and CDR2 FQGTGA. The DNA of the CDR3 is TGTGCCAGCAGCCCAGGACAGCAAGGGACCCAGTACTTC. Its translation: CASSPGQQGTQYF.

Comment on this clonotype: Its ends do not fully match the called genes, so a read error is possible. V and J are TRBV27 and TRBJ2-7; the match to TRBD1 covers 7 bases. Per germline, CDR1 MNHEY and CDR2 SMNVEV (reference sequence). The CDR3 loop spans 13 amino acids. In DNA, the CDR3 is TGTGCCAGCAGTGGCAGGGGGACCTACGAGCGGTACTTC. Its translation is CASSGRGTYERYF.

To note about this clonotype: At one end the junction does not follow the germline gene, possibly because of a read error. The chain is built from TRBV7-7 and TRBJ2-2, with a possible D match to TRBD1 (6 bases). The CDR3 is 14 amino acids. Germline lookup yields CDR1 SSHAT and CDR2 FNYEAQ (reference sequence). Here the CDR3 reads CASSANTQGETQFF. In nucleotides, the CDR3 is TGTGCTAGCAGCGCAAATACACAGGGAGAGACCCAGTTCTTT. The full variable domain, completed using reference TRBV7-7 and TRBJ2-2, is GAGVSQSPRYKVTKRGQDVTLRCDPISSHATLYWYQQALGQGPEFLTYFNYEAQPDKSGLPSDRFSAERPEGSISTLTIQRTEQRDSAMYRCASSANTQGETQFFGEGSRLTVL.